The next 29 T cell receptor beta chains were all read from a single sample in a study of OX40 agonist ivuxolimab in advanced cancers. The assay was immunoSEQ multiplex PCR, and TCRdb's table has in-frame clones only and misses some. The table shows over 50,000 clones, with about 92% occurring only once. Sequences were derived from CD4+ or CD8+ T cells sorted from blood, sampled in a trial of the OX40 agonist ivuxolimab. Receptor source: an adult with an advanced solid tumor such as melanoma, head and neck, liver or kidney cancer.

The rearrangement uses TRBV5-1 and TRBJ1-2; D ambiguous. Germline V gene lookup returns CDR1 SGHRS and CDR2 YFSETQ. The CDR3 loop spans 17 amino acids. Trimming cost V 0 bases and J 9 bases, with 24 bases left between them. The CDR3 region is CASSLGLWAGADPSYTF. The DNA for the CDR3 is TGCGCCAGCAGCTTGGGCTTATGGGCAGGAGCCGATCCAAGCTACACCTTC.

The CDR3 region has the DNA TGCGCCAGCAGCCAAGAGGAAGGGGCCGGGAGAGGGGCTTTCTTT. Residues: CASSQEEGAGRGAFF. The chain employs TRBV4-3 and TRBJ1-1; possibly TRBD1 for D (5 bases). V dropped 0 bases and J dropped 11 bases, with 19 bases sitting between them. Germline lookup yields CDR1 LGHNA and CDR2 YSLEER. The CDR3 runs 15 residues.

The chain employs TRBV18 and TRBJ2-7, with 8 bases lining up with TRBD1. With V trimmed by 3 bases and J by 1 base, 8 bases remained unmatched. Per the germline V gene, CDR1 is KGHSH and CDR2 is LQKENI. This CDR3 is 16 amino acids long. For the CDR3, the DNA is TGTGCCAGCTCACCTCCCCAGGGGGCGGATTCCTACGAGCAGTACTTC. Translating gives CASSPPQGADSYEQYF. The entire variable domain, with the rest obtained from reference TRBV18 and TRBJ2-7, is as follows: NAGVMQNPRHLVRRRGQEARLRCSPMKGHSHVYWYRQLPEEGLKFMVYLQKENIIDESGMPKERFSAEFPKEGPSILRIQQVVRGDSAAYFCASSPPQGADSYEQYFGPGTRLTVT.

The chain links TRBV18 to TRBJ2-7; TRBD1 might be the D (5 bases). This CDR3 has 14 residues. Germline assignment: CDR1 KGHSH and CDR2 LQKENI. The ends were cut back, 0 bases at V and 5 bases at J, with 11 bases in the middle. This chain's CDR3 is CASSPPATAHEQYF. DNA of the CDR3: TGTGCCAGCTCACCACCGGCGACAGCGCACGAGCAGTACTTC.

The V and J genes are TRBV6-6 and TRBJ2-5; possibly TRBD1 for D (6 bases). The germline V and J ends were trimmed by 5 bases and 5 bases, with 12 bases remaining between them. The CDR3 covers 13 residues. Germline lookup yields CDR1 MNHNY and CDR2 SVGAGI (reference sequence). The chain's CDR3 is CASSVGGGETQYF. The CDR3 bases are TGTGCCAGCAGTGTTGGGGGCGGGGAGACCCAGTACTTC.

The rearrangement joins TRBV6-5 to TRBJ2-5; TRBD1 is a possible D gene (5 bases). CDR3 size: 15 residues. V lost 1 base and J lost 5, with 14 bases in between. Germline values: CDR1 MNHEY, CDR2 SVGAGI. CDR3 residues: CASSYWVGAGETQYF. The CDR3, as DNA: TGTGCCAGCAGTTACTGGGTAGGGGCAGGGGAGACCCAGTACTTC.

The V call is TRBV4-1, the J call TRBJ1-1; TRBD1 might be the D (6 bases). CDR1 and CDR2 from the germline V gene are MGHRA and YSYEKL. Trimming took 0 bases from V and 1 from J, leaving 9 bases between them. This CDR3 comprises 15 residues. CDR3 nucleotide sequence: TGCGCCAGCAGCCAAGAAGGGGGGGGGAACACTGAAGCTTTCTTT. Amino acid sequence: CASSQEGGGNTEAFF.

The J gene is TRBJ1-1, the V gene TRBV9; no clear D gene. The CDR3 has 13 residues. Trimming left V 5 bases short and J 5 bases short, with 13 bases between. Per germline, CDR1 SGDLS and CDR2 YYNGEE. This chain's CDR3 is CASSEGGRTEAFF. CDR3 coding DNA: TGTGCCAGCAGTGAAGGAGGGAGAACTGAAGCTTTCTTT.

The CDR3 DNA sequence: TGTGCCAGCAGCAAGCCTCAGGCCCAGAACACCGGGGAGCTGTTTTTT. It encodes CASSKPQAQNTGELFF. The chain is built from TRBV21-1 and TRBJ2-2; TRBD1, the table's D call, lacks a check against the DNA. TRBV21-1 has pseudogene status. The CDR3 has 16 residues.

V usage is TRBV30 and J usage is TRBJ2-7; D remains ambiguous. The CDR3 runs to 12 residues. CDR1 is GTSNPN and CDR2 is SVGIG in the germline V gene (reference sequence). V was clipped by 0 bases and J by 1 base, with 4 bases between them. Here the CDR3 DNA reads TGTGCCTGGAGTGTACCATCCTACGAGCAGTACTTC. Amino acid sequence: CAWSVPSYEQYF.

This chain uses TRBV27 with TRBJ1-5; the D is unclear. The V and J ends lost 3 bases and 7 bases respectively, with 10 bases between them. This CDR3 comprises 13 residues. From germline, CDR1 is MNHEY and CDR2 SMNVEV (reference sequence). The CDR3 bases are TGTGCCAGCAGTTTTGGAGGGAGCCAGCCCCAGCATTTT. It is translated as CASSFGGSQPQHF.

The V call is TRBV11-2, the J call TRBJ2-3, with a weak D call TRBD2 (5 bases). CDR1 is SGHAT, CDR2 FQNNGV, per germline. The CDR3 runs to 14 residues. Trimming left V 2 bases short and J 3 bases short, with 9 bases between. CDR3 loop: CASSLFRGTDTQYF. DNA of the CDR3: TGTGCCAGCAGCTTATTCAGAGGGACAGATACGCAGTATTTT.

This chain uses TRBV11-2 with TRBJ1-1, with D possibly matching TRBD1 (6 bases). Germline loops: CDR1 SGHAT, CDR2 FQNNGV. V shed 1 base and J shed 7 bases, with 13 bases lying between them. This CDR3 is built from 14 residues. The CDR3 is CASSLAGRGVEAFF. The CDR3 DNA is TGTGCCAGCAGCTTAGCCGGGAGGGGGGTTGAAGCTTTCTTT.

The J gene is TRBJ1-1, the V gene TRBV2, with 10 bases lining up with TRBD1. CDR3 length: 14 amino acids. Per germline, CDR1 SNHLY and CDR2 FYNNEI. Unmatched junction bases numbered 8, after V lost 10 bases and J lost 3 bases. For the CDR3, the DNA is TGTGCCATACGAGGGGGACAGGGGTACACTGAAGCTTTCTTT. Translation: CAIRGGQGYTEAFF. Together with reference TRBV2 and TRBJ1-1, the CDR3 gives the full variable domain: EPEVTQTPSHQVTQMGQEVILRCVPISNHLYFYWYRQILGQKVEFLVSFYNNEISEKSEIFDDQFSVERPDGSNFTLKIRSTKLEDSAMYFCAIRGGQGYTEAFFGQGTRLTVV.

V is TRBV4-1 and J is TRBJ1-1; tentatively, D is TRBD1 (6 bases). The CDR3 runs 13 residues. The germline V gene encodes CDR1 MGHRA and CDR2 YSYEKL. The V gene lost 4 bases and the J gene lost 4 bases, with 10 bases spanning the gap. DNA for the CDR3: TGCGCCAGCAGCCGGACAGAATCCACTGAAGCTTTCTTT. Amino acids: CASSRTESTEAFF.

The CDR3 coding sequence is TGTGCCAGCAGCAAAGCGGGGACGGACGATAATTCACCCCTCCACTTT. As protein: CASSKAGTDDNSPLHF. The gene calls are TRBV21-1 and TRBJ1-6. TRBV21-1 is marked as a pseudogene. CDR3 length: 16 amino acids.

The chain couples TRBV27 to TRBJ1-2; D gene ambiguous. Germline CDR1 and CDR2: MNHEY and SMNVEV (reference sequence). The CDR3 has 17 residues. V was pared by 3 bases and J by 2 bases, with 19 bases between. The CDR3, as DNA: TGTGCCAGCAGTTTTCAACGAAACACGGACGGGAACTATGGCTACACCTTC. Protein sequence: CASSFQRNTDGNYGYTF.

The V gene is TRBV4-1, the J gene TRBJ2-1, with D unresolved. CDR1 is MGHRA, CDR2 YSYEKL, per germline. V lost 4 bases and J 8 bases, leaving 15 bases between the germline ends. This CDR3 region has 14 residues. CDR3 residues: CASSPASPRHEQFF. The CDR3 coding sequence is TGCGCCAGCAGCCCTGCATCTCCTCGGCATGAGCAGTTCTTC.

This clone turned up a few times. The same CDR3 arises from other DNA sequences in this sample as well. The V and J genes are TRBV19 and TRBJ1-5, with D unresolved. This CDR3 region has 12 residues. From germline, CDR1 is LNHDA and CDR2 SQIVND (reference sequence). V shed 3 bases and J shed 4 bases, with 4 bases lying between them. CDR3 region: CASSIGNQPQHF. Here the CDR3 DNA reads TGTGCCAGTAGTATTGGGAATCAGCCCCAGCATTTT.

The V call is TRBV19, the J call TRBJ1-1, with TRBD1 identical over 9 bases. There are 13 residues in the CDR3. Per germline, CDR1 LNHDA and CDR2 SQIVND (reference sequence). The J segment lost 0 bases and the V segment lost 10 bases, leaving 3 bases of the junction unmatched. The CDR3 reads CATGTGLNTEAFF. In DNA, the CDR3 is TGTGCCACGGGGACAGGGTTGAACACTGAAGCTTTCTTT.

V gene TRBV7-9 combines with J gene TRBJ2-7, with unresolved D. The germline V gene has CDR1 SEHNR and CDR2 FQNEAQ (reference sequence). V was pared by 3 bases and J by 5 bases, with 5 bases between. CDR3 length: 11 residues. CDR3 nucleotides: TGTGCCAGCAGCTTTACCCACGAGCAGTACTTC. Encoded protein: CASSFTHEQYF.

The J gene is TRBJ1-1, the V gene TRBV10-3; D may be TRBD1 (5 bases). Germline V lookup: CDR1 ENHRY, CDR2 SYGVKD. The V end lost 6 bases, the J end lost 1 base, and 21 bases lay between the germline ends. The CDR3 runs 17 residues. The CDR3 sequence: CAISPSTQKGPNTEAFF. CDR3 DNA sequence: TGTGCCATCAGCCCCTCGACCCAAAAGGGACCGAACACTGAAGCTTTCTTT.

This clone occurred once. The CDR3 DNA follows: TGCGCCAGCAGCCAAGATGGTAGCGGAGAGACCCAGTACTTC. Residues: CASSQDGSGETQYF. The gene calls are TRBV4-1 and TRBJ2-5; maybe TRBD2 (6 bases). Germline V CDR1 and CDR2: MGHRA, YSYEKL. Trimming shortened V by 0 bases and J by 4 bases, and 9 bases separated the two germline ends. This CDR3 contains 14 residues.

The gene calls are TRBV4-3 and TRBJ2-7; 10 nucleotides match TRBD2. The CDR3 contains 14 residues. Per germline, CDR1 LGHNA and CDR2 YSLEER. V dropped 4 bases and J dropped 6; count of bases not matched to a gene: 6. The DNA of the CDR3 is TGCGCCAGCAGCCTCGGGACTAGCGACATCGAGCAGTACTTC. Its protein product is CASSLGTSDIEQYF.

V and J are TRBV7-3 and TRBJ2-7; 14 bases fit TRBD2. CDR3 size: 16 residues. CDR1 and CDR2 (germline): SGHTA, FQGTGA. Trimming at V came to 4 bases and at J to 2 bases, leaving 4 bases not matched to a gene. This CDR3 is CASSSRLAGGTYEQYF. The CDR3 DNA is TGTGCCAGCAGCTCCAGACTAGCGGGGGGGACCTACGAGCAGTACTTC.

The V gene is TRBV27, the J gene TRBJ2-7, with 10 nucleotides matching TRBD2. The CDR3 is made up of 18 amino acids. After removal of 7 bases from V and 3 bases from J, the junction contained 18 bases not matched to a gene. Germline V gene lookup returns CDR1 MNHEY and CDR2 SMNVEV (reference sequence). CDR3 nucleotides: TGTGCCAGCACCTCTCAAGCGGGGGGGCCCCTTGGGTTCTACGAGCAGTACTTC. This translates into CASTSQAGGPLGFYEQYF.

J is TRBJ2-7 and V is TRBV10-2, with no clear D. V was pared by 3 bases and J by 0 bases, with 6 bases between. This CDR3 region has 13 residues. CDR1 is WSHSY and CDR2 is SAAADI in the germline V gene. The CDR3 DNA reads TGCGCCAGCAGTGACTCTAGCTCCTACGAGCAGTACTTC. It is translated as CASSDSSSYEQYF.

The chain carries TRBV29-1 and TRBJ2-3, with D possibly TRBD2 on 5 matching bases. The CDR3 length is 14 residues. Per germline, CDR1 SQVTM and CDR2 ANQGSEA. Trimming removed 5 bases at V and 0 bases at J, with 12 bases between. CDR3 amino acids: CSVRLADSTDTQYF. The CDR3 bases are TGCAGCGTTCGCCTAGCTGATAGCACAGATACGCAGTATTTT.

The chain employs TRBV2 and TRBJ2-7, with 7 bases matching TRBD1. V was pared by 3 bases and J by 1 base, with 9 bases of the junction left unmatched. Per the germline V gene, CDR1 is SNHLY and CDR2 is FYNNEI. There are 16 residues in the CDR3. The DNA of the CDR3 is TGTGCCAGCAGTGAGGTCGCCGGGGACAGTTCCTACGAGCAGTACTTC. Translated, it gives CASSEVAGDSSYEQYF.